This TCR beta chain was captured in a study of blood T cell repertoires in COVID-19. Overall study: COVID-19 samples, acute and convalescent, were from the United States, Italy and Spain.

V dropped 8 bases and J dropped 0 bases, with 10 bases sitting between them. This CDR3 has 13 residues. CDR1 MNHEY and CDR2 SVGAGI come from the germline V gene. Profiled with immunoSEQ multiplex PCR; TCRdb holds only in-frame clones, not every one. The profile covers some 290,000 clones, with approximately 80% appearing a single time and about 3.2% taken by the ten largest. This sequence was found in a woman aged 60 to 75 with active or convalescent COVID-19. The sequencing input was peripheral blood. This chain links TRBV6-5 with TRBJ1-1; D gene unclear. The CDR3 here is CASAAGMNTEAFF. The CDR3 region has the DNA TGTGCCAGCGCGGCGGGGATGAACACTGAAGCTTTCTTT.